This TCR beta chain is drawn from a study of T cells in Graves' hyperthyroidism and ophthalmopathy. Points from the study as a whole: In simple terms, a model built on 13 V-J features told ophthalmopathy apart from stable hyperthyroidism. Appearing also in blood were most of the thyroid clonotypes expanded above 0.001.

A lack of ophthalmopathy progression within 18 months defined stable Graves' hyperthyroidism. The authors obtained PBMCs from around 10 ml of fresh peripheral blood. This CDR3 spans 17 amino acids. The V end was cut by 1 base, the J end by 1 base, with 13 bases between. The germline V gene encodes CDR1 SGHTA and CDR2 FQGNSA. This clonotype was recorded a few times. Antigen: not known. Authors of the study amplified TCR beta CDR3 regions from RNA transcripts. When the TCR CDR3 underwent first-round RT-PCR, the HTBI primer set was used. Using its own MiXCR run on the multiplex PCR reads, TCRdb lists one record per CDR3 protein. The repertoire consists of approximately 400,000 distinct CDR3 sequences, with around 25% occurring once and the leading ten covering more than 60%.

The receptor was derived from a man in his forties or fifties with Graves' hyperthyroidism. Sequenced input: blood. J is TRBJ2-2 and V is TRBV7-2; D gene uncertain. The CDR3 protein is CASSLGIWGVNTGELFF. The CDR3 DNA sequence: TGTGCCAGCAGCTTAGGGATCTGGGGTGTGAACACCGGGGAGCTGTTTTTT.